This entry concerns a single TCR beta chain. Clones were sequenced by immunoSEQ multiplex PCR, and TCRdb holds only the in-frame ones, with some missing. The table records about 250,000 clones, over 75% of them present only once. Seattle researchers signed up patients amid active infection and tracked them longitudinally. This specimen comes from a study of blood T cell repertoires in COVID-19. Study context: Both acute and convalescent COVID-19 samples were obtained from the United States, Italy and Spain. In each case, the material was cDNA or gDNA derived from T cells, B-cell-depleted T cells, or PBMCs.

The CDR3 covers 18 residues. J was trimmed by 6 bases and V by 0 bases; bases with no gene match: 12. Germline lookup yields CDR1 LNHDA and CDR2 SQIVND (reference sequence). This sequence joins TRBV19 and TRBJ2-3, with 10 bases identical to TRBD1. Sequenced material: peripheral blood. The TCR comes from a man aged 45-60 years with COVID-19, enrolled during active disease. The CDR3 DNA follows: TGTGCCAGTAGTATAGATAAGTTGGACAGGGGGAATTGGGATACGCAGTATTTT. Its protein product is CASSIDKLDRGNWDTQYF.